Following are 17 T cell receptor beta chains from one sample sequenced in a study of blood T cell repertoires in COVID-19. The repertoire was sequenced with immunoSEQ multiplex PCR; TCRdb's copy has only in-frame clones and lacks some. This table holds some 200,000 clones, approximately 80% found once. What was sequenced was peripheral blood. These receptors were obtained from an elderly woman with active or convalescent COVID-19.

The CDR3 DNA reads TGTGCCAGCAGCCAAGTAGCCTTAGCGGGAGGGCCGTGGGAGACCCAGTACTTC. It is translated as CASSQVALAGGPWETQYF. The chain has TRBV4-2 and TRBJ2-5; 11 bases are shared with TRBD2. CDR1 is LGHNA, CDR2 YNFKEQ, per germline. The CDR3 runs to 18 residues. J was trimmed by 5 bases and V by 1 base; bases with no gene match: 12.

Points on this clone: Other DNA sequences from this sample encode an identical CDR3 as well. The chain carries TRBV28 and TRBJ1-2, with D possibly matching TRBD1 (5 bases). Germline V gene data show CDR1 as MDHEN and CDR2 as SYDVKM. V was cut by 2 bases and J by 2 bases, with 6 bases left in between. The CDR3 sequence is 13 residues long. The CDR3 DNA is TGTGCCAGCAGTTTACAGGGCAACTATGGCTACACCTTC. Its protein is CASSLQGNYGYTF.

The V gene is TRBV4-1, the J gene TRBJ2-5, with 10 bases fitting TRBD2. The CDR3 loop spans 17 amino acids. Germline V CDR1 and CDR2: MGHRA, YSYEKL. Losses at the gene ends were 0 bases for V and 5 bases for J; bases not matched to a gene: 9. The CDR3 is CASSQDLLAGAGETQYF. In nucleotides, the CDR3 is TGCGCCAGCAGCCAAGATCTCCTAGCGGGAGCGGGGGAGACCCAGTACTTC.

The rearrangement uses TRBV3-1 (or the pseudogene TRBV3-2) and TRBJ2-5; 15 positions match TRBD2. CDR1 is LGHDT and CDR2 is YNNKEL in the germline V gene (reference sequence). The V segment lost 4 bases and the J segment 5 bases; nucleotides outside the gene matches: 8. This CDR3 spans 17 amino acids. In DNA form, the CDR3 reads TGTGCCAGCAGCCGACACGGGACTAGCGGGAGGCAGGAGACCCAGTACTTC. It yields the protein CASSRHGTSGRQETQYF.

The rearrangement joins TRBV7-6 to TRBJ2-7, with D perhaps matching TRBD2 (6 bases). Germline V gene sequence: CDR1 SGHVS, CDR2 FNYEAQ. This CDR3 spans 13 amino acids. The V end was cut by 4 bases, the J end by 6 bases, with 13 bases between. The CDR3: CASSSFAGGEQYF. As DNA, the CDR3 is TGTGCCAGCAGCTCCTTCGCCGGGGGCGAGCAGTACTTC.

This rearrangement joins TRBV4-3 to TRBJ2-5; TRBD2 matches at 12 bases. The V gene's germline CDR1 is LGHNA and CDR2 YSLEER. V shed 3 bases and J 5 bases; nucleotides not matched to a gene: 7. CDR3 length: 16 amino acids. The CDR3 spells CASSQDPSGGAETQYF. The DNA of the CDR3 is TGCGCCAGCAGCCAGGACCCTAGCGGGGGGGCGGAGACCCAGTACTTC.

A single count supports this clone. V is TRBV14 and J is TRBJ2-7, with D perhaps matching TRBD2 (6 bases). Germline CDR1 is SGHDN and CDR2 is FVKESK. This CDR3 has 16 residues. Trimming took 5 bases from V and 2 from J, leaving 19 bases between them. The CDR3 reads CASSSRDSGRPYEQYF. The CDR3 bases are TGTGCCAGCAGCTCCCGGGACTCTGGACGACCCTACGAGCAGTACTTC.

The chain has TRBV18 and TRBJ2-5; possibly TRBD2 for D (5 bases). CDR1 is KGHSH and CDR2 is LQKENI in the germline V gene. This CDR3 region has 18 residues. V shed 0 bases and J shed 1 base, with 18 bases lying between them. CDR3 residues: CASSPPRTRTGFQETQYF. CDR3 bases: TGTGCCAGCTCACCACCGAGGACGCGTACGGGGTTCCAAGAGACCCAGTACTTC.

This chain links TRBV27 with TRBJ1-1; 8 bases line up with TRBD1. Trimming removed 5 bases from V and 5 bases from J; junction bases left unmatched: 10. The germline V gene has CDR1 MNHEY and CDR2 SMNVEV (reference sequence). The CDR3 is 15 residues long. The CDR3 loop reads CASSIRDRRGTEAFF. The CDR3 coding sequence is TGTGCCAGCAGTATCCGGGACAGGCGGGGTACTGAAGCTTTCTTT.

This clone showed up just once. The chain combines TRBV19 with TRBJ1-2; 8 bases are shared with TRBD1. Trimming took 4 bases from V and 6 from J; bases not matched to a gene: 10. The CDR3 runs 15 residues. Germline V gene data show CDR1 as LNHDA and CDR2 as SQIVND (reference sequence). CDR3 protein: CASSRGARGLDGYTF. In DNA form, the CDR3 reads TGTGCCAGTAGTAGGGGGGCCAGGGGGCTTGATGGCTACACCTTC.

The chain employs TRBV10-3 and TRBJ2-7; 12 bases match TRBD2. The CDR3 loop spans 18 amino acids. CDR1 and CDR2 from the germline V gene are ENHRY and SYGVKD. The J segment lost 5 bases and the V segment lost 4 bases, leaving 15 bases of the junction unmatched. CDR3 amino acids: CAISAEGTSGRRHNEQYF. In DNA, the CDR3 is TGTGCCATCAGTGCAGAGGGAACTAGCGGGAGGCGACACAACGAGCAGTACTTC.

CDR3 residues: CASSLSGRGYTGELFF. The CDR3 coding sequence is TGTGCCAGCAGCTTGAGCGGCAGGGGTTACACCGGGGAGCTGTTTTTT. This rearrangement joins TRBV5-6 to TRBJ2-2, with a possible D match to TRBD1 (6 bases). V lost 1 base to trimming and J lost 3 bases, with 13 bases between them. Germline assignment: CDR1 SGHDT and CDR2 YYEEEE. The CDR3 runs 16 residues. The full variable domain, completed using reference TRBV5-6 and TRBJ2-2, is DAGVTQSPTHLIKTRGQQVTLRCSPKSGHDTVSWYQQALGQGPQFIFQYYEEEERQRGNFPDRFSGHQFPNYSSELNVNALLLGDSALYLCASSLSGRGYTGELFFGEGSRLTVL.

The chain is built from TRBV6-2 or TRBV6-3 and TRBJ2-5; 7 nucleotides align to TRBD2. Germline values: CDR1 MNHEY, CDR2 SVGEGT. V gave up 5 bases and J gave up 2 bases; unmatched junction bases: 2. This CDR3 has 13 amino acids. This CDR3 is CASSPAGQETQYF. The CDR3 DNA follows: TGTGCCAGCAGTCCAGCGGGGCAAGAGACCCAGTACTTC.

The J gene is TRBJ1-5, the V gene TRBV28, with TRBD1 matching 10 bases. The CDR3 totals 14 residues. J was trimmed by 5 bases and V by 4 bases; bases with no gene match: 2. From germline, CDR1 is MDHEN and CDR2 SYDVKM. The CDR3 spells CASSSGQGDQPQHF. CDR3 nucleotides: TGTGCCAGCAGTTCCGGACAGGGGGATCAGCCCCAGCATTTT.

The chain has TRBV9 and TRBJ1-2; possible D gene TRBD1, 5 bases. This CDR3 has 16 residues. V lost 0 bases and J 2 bases, leaving 14 bases between the germline ends. Germline lookup yields CDR1 SGDLS and CDR2 YYNGEE. CDR3 in DNA: TGTGCCAGCAGCGTAGATTCGACAGATACAAACTATGGCTACACCTTC. Translation: CASSVDSTDTNYGYTF.

The rearrangement uses TRBV7-2 and TRBJ1-1; no reliable D call. In germline, CDR1 is SGHTA, CDR2 FQGNSA. Trimming pared 5 bases from V and 4 bases from J, leaving 14 bases between. The CDR3 extends over 14 amino acids. The CDR3 sequence is CASSLARARTEAFF. The CDR3 DNA reads as TGTGCCAGCAGCCTCGCGCGGGCGCGCACTGAAGCTTTCTTT.

The genes are TRBV11-3 and TRBJ2-7; possible D gene TRBD1, 5 bases. V lost 1 base, J lost 4 bases, and 14 bases lay in between. This CDR3 has 15 amino acids. Germline V gene lookup returns CDR1 SGHNT and CDR2 YENEEA. As DNA, the CDR3 is TGTGCCAGCAGCTTAGGTCGGGCAGGGCAGTACGAGCAGTACTTC. Its translation is CASSLGRAGQYEQYF.